The next 29 T cell receptor beta chains were all read from a single sample in a study of tumor and adjacent non-tumor tissue in lung cancer. This sample's RNA came from whole unsorted tissue. Distant lung tissue was collected more than 3 cm away from the tumor edge. TCRbeta libraries were built with three rounds of nested PCR, modified from ARM-PCR. TCRdb reprocessed the multiplex PCR reads with MiXCR, giving one entry per CDR3 protein. The sample carries approximately 120,000 distinct CDR3 sequences, 60% to 70% recorded once. Sequences were obtained from distant non-tumor lung tissue. The source of these receptors is a man aged 60 to 69 with non-small cell lung cancer.

The rearrangement joins TRBV28 to TRBJ1-1; D possibly corresponds to TRBD1 (6 bases). V lost 5 bases and J lost 4, with 14 bases in between. The CDR3 totals 14 residues. Germline lookup yields CDR1 MDHEN and CDR2 SYDVKM. The DNA for the CDR3 is TGTGCCAGCAGTCCGGGACATTGGAGCACTGAAGCTTTCTTT. This gives the protein CASSPGHWSTEAFF.

The V and J genes are TRBV20-1 and TRBJ1-1; TRBD1 might be the D (6 bases). Germline CDR1 is DFQATT and CDR2 is SNEGSKA (reference sequence). The CDR3 contains 13 residues. Between the trimmed V and J ends, which lost 6 bases and 4 bases, there was a span of 15 bases. In DNA form, the CDR3 reads TGCAGTGCAAGGGGGGGGTTGTGCACTGAAGCTTTCTTT. It yields the protein CSARGGLCTEAFF.

This clonotype has a handful of counts. V and J are TRBV25-1 and TRBJ2-3; 9 nucleotides line up with TRBD2. J gave up 2 bases and V 5 bases, and 8 bases lay outside the gene matches. Germline values: CDR1 MGHDK, CDR2 SYGVNS. The CDR3 has 16 residues. The DNA of the CDR3 is TGTGCCAGCAGTTACGGTAGCGGGGGCCTCACAGATACGCAGTATTTT. Translation: CASSYGSGGLTDTQYF.

The chain employs TRBV11-2 and TRBJ2-1, with D unclear. Per the germline V gene, CDR1 is SGHAT and CDR2 is FQNNGV. The ends were cut back, 5 bases at V and 7 bases at J, with 21 bases in the middle. CDR3 length: 16 amino acids. CDR3 nucleotides: TGTGCCAGCAGCCCCCCTGGGGATGGGGTGGGGAATGAGCAGTTCTTC. It translates to CASSPPGDGVGNEQFF.

This clonotype was found a few times. This could be a read error, since a much larger clone is one nucleotide away. This sequence joins TRBV6-6 and TRBJ2-3; 7 nucleotides match TRBD1. The CDR3 sequence is 14 residues long. Germline V lookup: CDR1 MNHNY, CDR2 SVGAGI (reference sequence). The CDR3 bases are TGTGCCTGCAGTTCACAGGGGAGCGTAGATACGCAGTATTTT. This encodes CACSSQGSVDTQYF.

For this clonotype: This clone may be a read error of a much larger clone one base away. The chain employs TRBV12-3 or TRBV12-4 and TRBJ2-7; a possible D gene is TRBD2 (6 bases). The CDR3 totals 13 residues. CDR3 nucleotides: TGTGCCAGCACCACGTTGGGGACTGTCGAGCATTACTTC. This translates into CASTTLGTVEHYF.

The chain is built from TRBV28 and TRBJ2-3; perhaps TRBD1 as D (6 bases). Germline V gives CDR1 MDHEN, CDR2 SYDVKM. The V gene lost 2 bases and the J gene lost 3 bases, with 12 bases spanning the gap. The CDR3 length is 15 residues. The CDR3 is CASSLGGVRTDTQYF. In DNA, the CDR3 is TGTGCCAGCAGTTTAGGGGGCGTCAGGACAGATACGCAGTATTTT.

A remark on this clonotype: The junction departs from germline at one end; a sequencing error may be responsible. This rearrangement joins TRBV4-3 to TRBJ2-1; D ambiguous. This CDR3 has 15 amino acids. CDR1 is LGHNA, CDR2 YSLEER, per germline. The CDR3, as DNA: TGCACCAGCAGCCAGAGATCGGAAGGGCAAAGTGAGCAGTTCTTC. This gives the protein CTSSQRSEGQSEQFF.

With respect to this clonotype: A read error is possible here, since a much larger clone lies one base away. This chain uses TRBV29-1 with TRBJ2-1; D possibly corresponds to TRBD2 (6 bases). The CDR3 is made up of 14 amino acids. Germline CDR1 and CDR2: SQVTM and ANQGSEA. V was trimmed by 8 bases and J by 0 bases, leaving 14 bases between them. CDR3 sequence: CSSDGRNSYNEQFF. DNA of the CDR3: TGCAGCTCGGACGGGAGAAACTCCTACAATGAGCAGTTCTTC.

V usage is TRBV12-3 or TRBV12-4 and J usage is TRBJ1-2, with D maybe TRBD1 (5 bases). The CDR3 contains 11 residues. Trimming left V 7 bases short and J 12 bases short, with 15 bases between. CDR3 bases: TGTGCCAGCAATTTCGGGGGAGGCCACACCTTC. Its translation is CASNFGGGHTF.

This clonotype was counted once. Compared with germline, one end of the junction differs, possibly owing to a read error. The V gene is TRBV20-1, the J gene TRBJ2-3, with TRBD2 matching 7 bases. Germline-derived CDR1 and CDR2 are DFQATT and SNEGSKA (reference sequence). The CDR3 extends over 16 amino acids. The CDR3 loop is CSARMEAGTGTDRQYF. The CDR3 coding sequence is TGCAGTGCACGTATGGAAGCGGGAACGGGCACAGATAGGCAGTATTTT.

This clonotype was picked up one time. A junction end diverges from the germline sequence, so it may reflect a read error. V gene TRBV20-1 combines with J gene TRBJ2-3; D is undetermined. CDR1 DFQATT and CDR2 SNEGSKA come from the germline V gene (reference sequence). CDR3 length: 14 residues. This CDR3 is CSVRDVGTDDTQYF. The CDR3 DNA follows: TGCAGTGTTAGAGATGTAGGCACGGATGATACACAGTATTTT.

This clonotype appeared a few times. Since the CDR3 does not end with the conserved phenylalanine or tryptophan, this likely comes from a read error. The rearrangement uses TRBV25-1 and TRBJ2-1, with D possibly matching TRBD2 (6 bases). The CDR3 is 14 residues long. CDR1 and CDR2 from the germline V gene are MGHDK and SYGVNS. V lost 5 bases and J lost 6, with 14 bases in between. As DNA, the CDR3 is TGTGCCAGCAGTTTCTCCGGGACTTCCAATGAGCAGTTCCTC. It encodes CASSFSGTSNEQFL.

This clonotype was recorded once. The chain links TRBV11-1 to TRBJ2-7; 8 nucleotides line up with TRBD1. V shed 11 bases and J 5 bases; nucleotides not matched to a gene: 17. In germline, CDR1 is SGHAT, CDR2 FQDESV (reference sequence). The CDR3 loop spans 15 amino acids. CDR3 DNA sequence: TGTGCCTGTAGCTCAAACAGGGGGGTTCGTGACGAGCAGTACTTC. It translates to CACSSNRGVRDEQYF.

Of note for this clonotype: The junction does not match germline at one end; this may be a read error. This chain uses TRBV6-2 or TRBV6-3 with TRBJ2-1; D assignment may be TRBD1 or TRBD2 (6 bases each). CDR3 size: 16 residues. Germline assignment: CDR1 MNHEY and CDR2 SVGEGT. Written as DNA, the CDR3 is TGTGGCAGCAGCACCCCGATAATATCGGGGGACAATCAGCAGTTCTTC. Amino acids: CGSSTPIISGDNQQFF.

This clonotype was detected only a few times. The gene calls are TRBV5-1 and TRBJ2-2, with TRBD2 identical over 7 bases. The germline V gene has CDR1 SGHRS and CDR2 YFSETQ. V lost 4 bases, J lost 5 bases, and 2 bases stayed unmatched. This CDR3 is built from 13 residues. The CDR3 bases are TGCGCCAGCAGCAACGGGGGGACCGGGGAGCTGTTTTTT. Translating gives CASSNGGTGELFF.

About this clonotype: This sequence may be a read error, since a much larger clone differs from it by one base. The chain couples TRBV6-6 to TRBJ1-1; D gene uncertain. The CDR3 totals 13 residues. Germline values: CDR1 MNHNY, CDR2 SVGAGI (reference sequence). CDR3 in DNA: TGTGTCAGCAGTTACGTTGGTAACACTGAAGCTTTCTTT. It yields the protein CVSSYVGNTEAFF.

This clonotype showed up just once. Sequence at one end of the junction differs from germline and may be a read error. CDR3 amino acids: CASSHRGPHEQYF. DNA for the CDR3: TGTGCCAGCAGCCATCGAGGACCCCACGAGCAATACTTC. The rearrangement links TRBV12-3 or TRBV12-4 to TRBJ2-7; the D is unclear. The CDR3 is made up of 13 amino acids.

About this clonotype: An end of the junction does not agree with germline; a read error may underlie this. The CDR3 bases are TGTGCCAGCAGCCAAGATGCGCCCTCCGGGGGCAACTACAGTGAACAGTTCTTC. Residues: CASSQDAPSGGNYSEQFF. The chain joins TRBV4-1 to TRBJ2-1; D might be TRBD1 or TRBD2, each matching 6 bases. The CDR3 length is 18 residues. Germline lookup yields CDR1 MGHRA and CDR2 YSYEKL.

Details on this clonotype: Just one base apart from a much larger clone, this may be a read error. The V call is TRBV10-1, the J call TRBJ2-7; 13 bases fit TRBD2. The length of the CDR3 is 15 residues. CDR1 is WNHNN, CDR2 SYGVQD, per germline (reference sequence). CDR3 in DNA: TGCACCAGCAGCCTGAGACTAGCGGGGGGTTACGAGCAGTACTTC. Translating it yields CTSSLRLAGGYEQYF.

The chain combines TRBV29-1 with TRBJ1-1; D remains unclear. This CDR3 has 12 residues. Germline values: CDR1 SQVTM, CDR2 ANQGSEA. Trimming removed 8 bases from V and 1 base from J, with 11 bases in between. CDR3 nucleotides: TGCAGCATAGATATATGGAACACTGAAGCTTTCTTT. Translated, it gives CSIDIWNTEAFF.

V usage is TRBV19 and J usage is TRBJ2-1; 7 nucleotides agree with TRBD2. The CDR3 is 17 amino acids. Germline values: CDR1 LNHDA, CDR2 SQIVND (reference sequence). With 4 bases clipped from V and 7 bases from J, the junction kept 16 bases outside the gene matches. The CDR3 sequence: CASSTSRIAGSCNEQFF. Written as DNA, the CDR3 is TGTGCCAGTAGTACCTCTAGAATAGCGGGTTCCTGTAATGAGCAGTTCTTC. Based on the CDR3 plus reference TRBV19 and TRBJ2-1, the full variable domain is DGGITQSPKYLFRKEGQNVTLSCEQNLNHDAMYWYRQDPGQGLRLIYYSQIVNDFQKGDIAEGYSVSREKKESFPLTVTSAQKNPTAFYLCASSTSRIAGSCNEQFFGPGTRLTVL.

Worth noting for this clonotype: A single base separates this from a much larger clone, so it may be a read error. CDR3 sequence reads: CASRKPGRGTLSRSTQYF. CDR3 in DNA: TGTGCCAGCCGCAAACCGGGACGGGGGACGCTGAGTCGGTCTACCCAGTACTTC. This chain uses TRBV28 with TRBJ2-5, with a possible D match to TRBD2 (6 bases). Germline assignment: CDR1 MDHEN and CDR2 SYDVKM. There are 18 residues in the CDR3. V lost 8 bases and J 8 bases, leaving 33 bases between the germline ends.

On this clonotype: This may arise from a read error, as a much more abundant clone is one base away. This CDR3 fails to terminate in the conserved phenylalanine or tryptophan, so it likely reflects a read error. This CDR3 reads CATSEQGQMKQHI. DNA of the CDR3: TGTGCCACCAGTGAGCAAGGACAGATGAAGCAGCATATT. The chain is built from TRBV24-1 and TRBJ1-5, with D perhaps TRBD1 (6 bases). The CDR3 loop spans 13 amino acids. The germline V gene has CDR1 KGHDR and CDR2 SFDVKD. Trimming shortened V by 4 bases and J by 13 bases, and 16 bases separated the two germline ends.

Comment on this clonotype: The conserved phenylalanine or tryptophan normally closing the CDR3 is absent here, so this likely arose from a read error. The chain joins TRBV29-1 to TRBJ2-7; weak D call: TRBD2 (5 bases). The CDR3 spans 12 residues. Looked up from germline, CDR1 is SQVTM and CDR2 is ANQGSEA. CDR3 DNA sequence: TGCAGTGTTGGAGACCCCGGGAACGAGCAGTACATC. This gives the protein CSVGDPGNEQYI.

In the case of this clonotype: The junction differs from germline at one of its ends, possibly a read error. The chain carries TRBV5-4 and TRBJ2-3; possible D gene TRBD1, 6 bases. The J call may be faulty, since TRBJ1-5 better matches the DNA end. The CDR3 totals 16 residues. Looked up from germline, CDR1 is SGHNT and CDR2 is YYREEE (reference sequence). The CDR3 DNA reads as TGTACCAGCAGCTTGGCCCGGGACACAACTTCAGATACGCAGCATTTT. Translation gives CTSSLARDTTSDTQHF.

As regards this clonotype: One end of the junction is discordant with germline, which a read error may explain. The rearrangement uses TRBV11-3 and TRBJ2-6, with D maybe TRBD1 (5 bases). From germline, CDR1 is SGHNT and CDR2 YENEEA. This CDR3 region has 16 residues. CDR3 DNA sequence: TGTGCCAGCAGCTCGGATATAAGCTCTGGGGCCAACGTCCCGACCTTC. Translated: CASSSDISSGANVPTF.

Within the sample, this clonotype is medium-sized (0.01 to 0.1%). V gene TRBV6-2 or TRBV6-3 combines with J gene TRBJ2-3; tentative D call: TRBD2 (7 bases). The germline V gene encodes CDR1 MNHEY and CDR2 SVGEGT. This CDR3 is built from 15 residues. Trimming removed 2 bases from V and 1 base from J, with 10 bases in between. CDR3 loop: CASSYRRGRTDTQYF. CDR3 in DNA: TGTGCCAGCAGTTACCGGCGGGGGCGCACAGATACGCAGTATTTT.

Points on this clonotype: The junction departs from the called germline gene at one end, perhaps through a read error. The rearrangement joins TRBV29-1 to TRBJ1-2, with D possibly matching TRBD1 (5 bases). Germline values: CDR1 SQVTM, CDR2 ANQGSEA. The CDR3 spans 15 residues. In nucleotides, the CDR3 is TGCAGGGTTGATGGAGCCCAGACAGTAGGCTATGGCTACACTTTC. Encoded protein: CRVDGAQTVGYGYTF.